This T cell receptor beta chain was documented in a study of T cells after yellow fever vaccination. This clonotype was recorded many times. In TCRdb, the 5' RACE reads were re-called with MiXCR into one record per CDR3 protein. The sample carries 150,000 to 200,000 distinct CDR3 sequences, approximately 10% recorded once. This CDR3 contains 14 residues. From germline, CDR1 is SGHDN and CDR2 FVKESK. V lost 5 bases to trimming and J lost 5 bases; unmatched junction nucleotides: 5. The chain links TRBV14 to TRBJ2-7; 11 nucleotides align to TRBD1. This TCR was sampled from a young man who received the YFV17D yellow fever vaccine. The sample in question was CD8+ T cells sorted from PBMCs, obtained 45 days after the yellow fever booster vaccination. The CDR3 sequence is CASSSRDRGNEQYF. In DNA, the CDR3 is TGTGCCAGCAGCTCCCGGGACAGGGGGAACGAGCAGTACTTC. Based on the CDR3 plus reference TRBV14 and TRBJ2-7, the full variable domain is EAGVTQFPSHSVIEKGQTVTLRCDPISGHDNLYWYRRVMGKEIKFLLHFVKESKQDESGMPNNRFLAERTGGTYSTLKVQPAELEDSGVYFCASSSRDRGNEQYFGPGTRLTVT.